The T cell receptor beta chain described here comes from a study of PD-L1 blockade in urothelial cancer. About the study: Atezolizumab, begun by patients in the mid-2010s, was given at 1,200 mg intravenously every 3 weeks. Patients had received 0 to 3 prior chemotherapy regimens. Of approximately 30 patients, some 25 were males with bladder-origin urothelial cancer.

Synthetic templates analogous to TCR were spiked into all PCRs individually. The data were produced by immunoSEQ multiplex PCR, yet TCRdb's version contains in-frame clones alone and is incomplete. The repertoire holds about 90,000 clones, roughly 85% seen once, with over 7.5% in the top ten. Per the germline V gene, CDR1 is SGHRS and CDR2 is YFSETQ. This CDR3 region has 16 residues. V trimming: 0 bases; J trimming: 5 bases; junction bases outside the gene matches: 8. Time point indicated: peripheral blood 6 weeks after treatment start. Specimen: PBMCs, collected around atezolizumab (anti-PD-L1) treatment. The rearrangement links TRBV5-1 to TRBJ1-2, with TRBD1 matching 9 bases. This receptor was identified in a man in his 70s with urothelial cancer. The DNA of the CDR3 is TGCGCCAGCAGCTTGGGGACAGGGGCGCGCGGGTATGGCTACACCTTC. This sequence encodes CASSLGTGARGYGYTF. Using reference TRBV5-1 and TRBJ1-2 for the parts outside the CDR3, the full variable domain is KAGVTQTPRYLIKTRGQQVTLSCSPISGHRSVSWYQQTPGQGLQFLFEYFSETQRNKGNFPGRFSGRQFSNSRSEMNVSTLELGDSALYLCASSLGTGARGYGYTFGSGTRLTVV.